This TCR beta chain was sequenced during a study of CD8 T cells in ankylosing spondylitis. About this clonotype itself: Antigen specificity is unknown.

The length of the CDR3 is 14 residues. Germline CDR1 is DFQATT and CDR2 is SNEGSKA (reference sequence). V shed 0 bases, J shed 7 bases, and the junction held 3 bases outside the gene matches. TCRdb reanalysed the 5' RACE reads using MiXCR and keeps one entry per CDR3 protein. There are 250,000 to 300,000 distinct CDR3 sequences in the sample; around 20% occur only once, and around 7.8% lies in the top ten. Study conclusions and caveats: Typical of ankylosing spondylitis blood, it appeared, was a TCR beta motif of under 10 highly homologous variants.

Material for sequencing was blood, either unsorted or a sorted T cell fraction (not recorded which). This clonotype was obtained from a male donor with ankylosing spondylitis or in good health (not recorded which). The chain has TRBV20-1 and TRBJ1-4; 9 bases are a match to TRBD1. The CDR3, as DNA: TGCAGTGCTAGAGAAGAGACAGGGGGTGAAAAACTGTTTTTT. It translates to CSAREETGGEKLFF.